The 21 T cell receptor beta chains below were found in one sample sequenced in a study of blood T cell repertoires in COVID-19. Profiling relied on immunoSEQ multiplex PCR, and the TCRdb table lists in-frame clones only, not all of them. The sample yields approximately 270,000 clones, about 90% seen once. Sequencing used PBMCs or T cells enriched from blood (not recorded which). These receptors all stem from a human donor in a cohort exposed to, infected with or recovered from COVID-19 (not recorded which). The donor label of this sample is uncertain.

The V gene is TRBV2, the J gene TRBJ1-1, with 7 bases matching TRBD1. V was clipped by 8 bases and J by 10 bases; unmatched bases: 7. Germline loops: CDR1 SNHLY, CDR2 FYNNEI. The CDR3 spans 11 residues. Here the CDR3 DNA reads TGTGCCAGCGACCTACAGGGGACAGCTTTCTTT. Protein: CASDLQGTAFF. The full variable domain, its missing parts supplied by reference TRBV2 and TRBJ1-1, is EPEVTQTPSHQVTQMGQEVILRCVPISNHLYFYWYRQILGQKVEFLVSFYNNEISEKSEIFDDQFSVERPDGSNFTLKIRSTKLEDSAMYFCASDLQGTAFFGQGTRLTVV.

This clone occurred once. The J gene is TRBJ1-2, the V gene TRBV2; 8 positions agree with TRBD1. Germline V gene sequence: CDR1 SNHLY, CDR2 FYNNEI. The CDR3 length is 13 residues. V shed 3 bases, J shed 7 bases, and the junction held 4 bases outside the gene matches. CDR3 nucleotide sequence: TGTGCCAGCAGTGAGGACAGGGAAGGTGGCTACACCTTC. Its protein is CASSEDREGGYTF.

The genes are TRBV29-1 and TRBJ1-1; no clear D. Germline V CDR1 and CDR2: SQVTM, ANQGSEA. V lost 5 bases, J lost 9 bases, and 13 bases lay in between. The CDR3 length is 11 residues. The CDR3 region is CSVRREDQAFF. The CDR3 DNA reads TGCAGCGTTAGAAGGGAGGACCAAGCTTTCTTT.

CDR3: CAISDRGYGYTF. Here the CDR3 DNA reads TGTGCCATCAGTGACAGGGGCTATGGCTACACCTTC. The chain joins TRBV10-3 to TRBJ1-2; D may be TRBD1 (6 bases). Trimming took off 3 bases at V and 4 bases at J, with 6 bases between the two ends. There are 12 residues in the CDR3. Germline V gene data show CDR1 as ENHRY and CDR2 as SYGVKD.

The V call is TRBV12-3 or TRBV12-4, the J call TRBJ1-5; D unresolved. V lost 2 bases and J lost 2, with 4 bases in between. This CDR3 contains 13 residues. The CDR3: CASSLTRNQPQHF. CDR3 coding DNA: TGTGCCAGCAGTTTAACACGCAATCAGCCCCAGCATTTT.

The genes are TRBV6-8 and TRBJ2-3; TRBD2 agrees at 8 bases. The CDR3 sequence is 16 residues long. V lost 11 bases and J lost 0; bases outside the gene matches: 13. From germline, CDR1 is MNHGY and CDR2 SAAAGT. CDR3 residues: CAPPSLKRGSTDTQYF. CDR3 coding DNA: TGTGCCCCCCCGTCCCTCAAGCGGGGGAGCACAGATACGCAGTATTTT.

The genes are TRBV10-2 and TRBJ1-5; D possibly corresponds to TRBD1 (6 bases). Trimming removed 2 bases from V and 7 bases from J, with 18 bases in between. Looked up from germline, CDR1 is WSHSY and CDR2 is SAAADI. CDR3 length equals 16 residues. In nucleotides, the CDR3 is TGCGCCAGCAGTGAGGGTAGTACAGGGTCAGGGCAGCCCCAGCATTTT. Encoded protein: CASSEGSTGSGQPQHF.

The V and J genes are TRBV30 and TRBJ1-2, with D maybe TRBD1 (6 bases). The V end lost 1 base, the J end lost 6 bases, and 12 bases lay between the germline ends. This CDR3 has 13 residues. CDR1 and CDR2 (germline): GTSNPN, SVGIG (reference sequence). CDR3 sequence (DNA): TGTGCCTGGAGTGCCAGGGGTAGGGATGGCTACACCTTC. It encodes CAWSARGRDGYTF.

The count of this clone is one. CDR3 loop: CASRGSPNTGELFF. DNA for the CDR3: TGTGCCAGCCGGGGGAGTCCGAACACCGGGGAGCTGTTTTTT. The genes are TRBV18 and TRBJ2-2, with D possibly being TRBD2 (6 bases). Trimming left V 8 bases short and J 0 bases short, with 10 bases between. The CDR3 covers 14 residues. Germline V gene lookup returns CDR1 KGHSH and CDR2 LQKENI.

V is TRBV3-1 (or the pseudogene TRBV3-2) and J is TRBJ2-3; 10 nucleotides match TRBD2. Germline CDR1 and CDR2: LGHDT and YNNKEL (reference sequence). Unmatched junction bases numbered 5, after V lost 0 bases and J lost 2 bases. The CDR3 sequence is 17 residues long. This CDR3 reads CASSQELAGGHTDTQYF. The CDR3 coding sequence is TGTGCCAGCAGCCAAGAGTTAGCGGGGGGCCACACAGATACGCAGTATTTT.

This rearrangement joins TRBV7-9 to TRBJ1-2, with TRBD1 identical over 7 bases. Germline V CDR1 and CDR2: SEHNR, FQNEAQ (reference sequence). V lost 6 bases, J lost 6 bases, and 10 bases stayed unmatched. The CDR3 is 14 amino acids. The CDR3 reads CASRLNGQENGYTF. The CDR3 DNA is TGTGCCAGCAGACTTAACGGACAGGAGAATGGCTACACCTTC.

The gene calls are TRBV5-1 and TRBJ2-7, with a weak D call TRBD2 (6 bases). Trimming left V 5 bases short and J 0 bases short, with 6 bases between. The CDR3 covers 12 residues. Germline lookup yields CDR1 SGHRS and CDR2 YFSETQ. The CDR3 spells CASRGGSYEQYF. CDR3 coding DNA: TGCGCCAGCAGGGGGGGCTCCTACGAGCAGTACTTC.

The table lists this clone with a count of one. This chain connects TRBV7-9 to TRBJ1-2; the D gene is possibly TRBD1 (6 bases). V was cut by 1 base and J by 7 bases, with 19 bases left in between. CDR1 SEHNR and CDR2 FQNEAQ come from the germline V gene (reference sequence). This CDR3 has 16 residues. This CDR3 is CASSLGTAGFSGGYTF. For the CDR3, the DNA is TGTGCCAGCAGCTTAGGGACAGCAGGGTTCTCGGGTGGCTACACCTTC.

The chain carries TRBV5-1 and TRBJ2-5; TRBD2 matches 10 bases. Trimming took 4 bases from V and 11 from J; bases not matched to a gene: 11. There are 14 residues in the CDR3. Per germline, CDR1 SGHRS and CDR2 YFSETQ. In DNA form, the CDR3 reads TGCGCCAGCAGCCCGAAGGCTAGCGGGGGACCTCAGTACTTC. This gives the protein CASSPKASGGPQYF.

The rearrangement links TRBV3-1 (or the pseudogene TRBV3-2) to TRBJ2-3; D perhaps matches TRBD2 (6 bases). CDR3 size: 16 residues. From germline, CDR1 is LGHDT and CDR2 YNNKEL (reference sequence). V was pared by 1 base and J by 2 bases, with 13 bases between. Here the CDR3 reads CASSQVDRDFTDTQYF. Written as DNA, the CDR3 is TGTGCCAGCAGCCAAGTGGATCGGGACTTCACAGATACGCAGTATTTT.

The rearrangement uses TRBV18 and TRBJ1-5; 10 bases line up with TRBD1. This CDR3 comprises 14 residues. V lost 3 bases, J lost 8 bases, and 4 bases stayed unmatched. Per germline, CDR1 KGHSH and CDR2 LQKENI. CDR3 coding DNA: TGTGCCAGCTCACCGGGACAGGGGCTGGAGCCCCAGCATTTT. Translation: CASSPGQGLEPQHF.

This chain links TRBV10-3 with TRBJ2-7, with TRBD1 matching over 9 bases. This CDR3 contains 15 residues. V trimming: 11 bases; J trimming: 4 bases; junction bases outside the gene matches: 15. The V gene's germline CDR1 is ENHRY and CDR2 SYGVKD. CDR3 DNA: TGTGCCGTCGACCGGCCGGGACAGGGAAAATACGAGCAGTACTTC. Its protein is CAVDRPGQGKYEQYF.

The chain couples TRBV4-3 to TRBJ2-6; D might be TRBD2 (6 bases). The V gene lost 5 bases and the J gene lost 4 bases, with 15 bases spanning the gap. CDR3 length: 16 residues. Per germline, CDR1 LGHNA and CDR2 YSLEER. CDR3 coding DNA: TGCGCCAGCAGCGGGAGGAGGGGTTCCGGGGCCAACGTCCTGACTTTC. Translation gives CASSGRRGSGANVLTF.

This rearrangement joins TRBV7-4 to TRBJ1-5; the match to TRBD1 covers 11 bases. CDR1 is SGHVT, CDR2 SQSDAQ, per germline. CDR3 length: 19 amino acids. V lost 0 bases and J lost 9; bases outside the gene matches: 16. DNA of the CDR3: TGTGCCAGCAGCTTAGCTCGGGCTGTGGACAGGGGGCCGGGATGGCCCCAGCATTTT. It encodes CASSLARAVDRGPGWPQHF.

Details on this clone: Relative to the germline gene, one junction end is altered; a read error may explain this. The gene calls are TRBV6-6 and TRBJ1-5; D gene ambiguous. The CDR3 is 12 residues long. Germline CDR1 reads MNHNY; CDR2 reads SVGAGI (reference sequence). The CDR3 sequence: CASRLGNQPQHF. In DNA form, the CDR3 reads TGTGCCAGCAGGTTGGGCAACCAGCCCCAGCATTTT.

The gene calls are TRBV28 and TRBJ2-7, with D tentatively TRBD1 (5 bases). CDR3 length equals 15 residues. Germline V lookup: CDR1 MDHEN, CDR2 SYDVKM. V was shortened by 6 bases and J by 5 bases, with 20 bases between the two germline ends. Here the CDR3 reads CASRTTVIGYNEQYF. In DNA, the CDR3 is TGTGCCAGCAGAACGACAGTAATCGGCTACAACGAGCAGTACTTC. Variable domain in full (rest from reference TRBV28 and TRBJ2-7): DVKVTQSSRYLVKRTGEKVFLECVQDMDHENMFWYRQDPGLGLRLIYFSYDVKMKEKGDIPEGYSVSREKKERFSLILESASTNQTSMYLCASRTTVIGYNEQYFGPGTRLTVT.